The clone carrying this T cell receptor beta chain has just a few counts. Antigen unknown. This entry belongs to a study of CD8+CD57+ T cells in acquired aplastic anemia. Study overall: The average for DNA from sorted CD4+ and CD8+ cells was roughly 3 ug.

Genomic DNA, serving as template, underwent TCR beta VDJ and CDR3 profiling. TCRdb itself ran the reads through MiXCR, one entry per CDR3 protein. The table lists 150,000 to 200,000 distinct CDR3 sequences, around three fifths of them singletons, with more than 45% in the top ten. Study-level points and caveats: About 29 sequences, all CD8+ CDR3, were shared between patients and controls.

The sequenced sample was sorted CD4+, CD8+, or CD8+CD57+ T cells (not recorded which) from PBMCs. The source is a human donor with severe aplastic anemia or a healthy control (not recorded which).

CDR3 protein: CSGQGSEAFF. In nucleotides, the CDR3 is TGCAGCGGCCAGGGGTCTGAAGCTTTCTTT. The chain links TRBV29-1 to TRBJ1-1; the D gene is possibly TRBD1 (6 bases). The CDR3 loop spans 10 amino acids. Trimming cost V 7 bases and J 6 bases, with 9 bases left between them. CDR1 and CDR2 from the germline V gene are SQVTM and ANQGSEA.